This T cell receptor beta chain stems from a study of OX40 agonist ivuxolimab in advanced cancers. Across the study: Patient treatment consisted of intravenous ivuxolimab administration every 2 weeks at 0.01 to 10 mg/kg.

The CDR3 has 16 amino acids. V gave up 4 bases and J gave up 0 bases, with 11 bases separating them. Per the germline V gene, CDR1 is SGHNT and CDR2 is YYREEE (reference sequence). This clone was detected a few times. Its matching antigen is unknown. Exclusion of a patient followed from autoimmune disease history or systemic immunosuppression. Blood specimens came from baseline, cycle 4 day 1, and cycle 7 day 1. Generated by immunoSEQ multiplex PCR, the TCRdb table keeps only in-frame clones and is missing some. The data hold approximately 52,000 clones, with 85% observed a single time. Study conclusions and caveats: Doses of 0.1 to 3.0 mg/kg were accompanied by clonal expansion of CD4+ and CD8+ blood T cells by week 6.

The sequenced sample was CD4+ or CD8+ T cells sorted from blood, obtained in a trial of the OX40 agonist ivuxolimab. This clonotype originated in an adult with an advanced solid tumor such as melanoma, head and neck, liver or kidney cancer. The chain has TRBV5-4 and TRBJ2-6; D ambiguous. CDR3 loop: CASSEAVISGANVLTF. Written as DNA, the CDR3 is TGTGCCAGCAGCGAGGCGGTCATCTCTGGGGCCAACGTCCTGACTTTC.